The 14 T cell receptor beta chains below all came from one sample that was sequenced in a study of blood T cell repertoires in COVID-19. Using immunoSEQ multiplex PCR, the repertoire was profiled, and TCRdb retains in-frame clones only, with some absent. The profile shows 65,000 to 90,000 clones, roughly 87% of them singletons. The material sequenced was peripheral blood. These receptors came from a woman aged 45-65 years with active or convalescent COVID-19.

The V call is TRBV7-2, the J call TRBJ1-1, with D perhaps matching TRBD1 (6 bases). The germline V gene encodes CDR1 SGHTA and CDR2 FQGNSA. The CDR3 has 19 amino acids. Trimming pared 5 bases from V and 1 base from J, leaving 26 bases between. CDR3 residues: CASSPRRRGGGIQNTEAFF. The CDR3 DNA is TGTGCCAGCAGCCCTCGGCGACGGGGAGGGGGGATACAGAACACTGAAGCTTTCTTT. The complete variable domain, with remaining parts taken from reference TRBV7-2 and TRBJ1-1, reads GAGVSQSPSNKVTEKGKDVELRCDPISGHTALYWYRQSLGQGLEFLIYFQGNSAPDKSGLPSDRFSAERTGGSVSTLTIQRTQQEDSAVYLCASSPRRRGGGIQNTEAFFGQGTRLTVV.

The chain has TRBV6-5 and TRBJ1-1, with D possibly TRBD1 on 5 matching bases. The CDR3 has 14 amino acids. The germline V gene has CDR1 MNHEY and CDR2 SVGAGI. V lost 6 bases to trimming and J lost 7 bases, with 18 bases between them. For the CDR3, the DNA is TGTGCCAGCAGGCCCCCAGACAGTTACGATGAAGCTTTCTTT. Its translation: CASRPPDSYDEAFF.

This clone was seen a handful of times. The chain carries TRBV27 and TRBJ1-2, with D tentatively TRBD1 (6 bases). The CDR3 loop spans 14 amino acids. CDR1 is MNHEY and CDR2 is SMNVEV in the germline V gene (reference sequence). V was clipped by 5 bases and J by 5 bases, with 15 bases between them. The CDR3 spells CASSLRDTAYGYTF. The DNA for the CDR3 is TGTGCCAGCAGTCTAAGGGACACAGCTTATGGCTACACCTTC.

This rearrangement joins TRBV7-8 to TRBJ1-6; 7 bases map to TRBD1. From germline, CDR1 is SGHVS and CDR2 FQNEAQ. This CDR3 region has 15 residues. Trimming at V came to 5 bases and at J to 1 base, leaving 2 bases not matched to a gene. As DNA, the CDR3 is TGTGCCAGCAGCCGGGGACAGTCCTATAATTCACCCCTCCACTTT. Translating it yields CASSRGQSYNSPLHF.

This clone was seen a single time. The rearrangement links TRBV27 to TRBJ2-5; TRBD1 matches 9 bases. This CDR3 spans 14 amino acids. CDR1 and CDR2 from the germline V gene are MNHEY and SMNVEV (reference sequence). After removal of 6 bases from V and 5 bases from J, the junction contained 7 bases not matched to a gene. In nucleotides, the CDR3 is TGTGCCAGCAGACCGGGACAGGGTCCGGAGACCCAGTACTTC. The encoded protein is CASRPGQGPETQYF.

The chain is built from TRBV2 and TRBJ1-5; the match to TRBD1 covers 7 bases. With V trimmed by 2 bases and J by 4 bases, 5 bases remained unmatched. The germline CDR1 and CDR2 sequences are SNHLY and FYNNEI. This CDR3 has 15 amino acids. The CDR3, as DNA: TGTGCCAGCAGTGAAAGGTACAGGGGTAATCAGCCCCAGCATTTT. It codes for CASSERYRGNQPQHF.

The gene calls are TRBV29-1 and TRBJ1-4; TRBD1 agrees at 7 bases. Per the germline V gene, CDR1 is SQVTM and CDR2 is ANQGSEA. This CDR3 comprises 12 residues. The V segment lost 5 bases and the J segment 8 bases; nucleotides outside the gene matches: 5. The CDR3 DNA reads as TGCAGCGTTCGTACAGGGGACGAAAAACTGTTTTTT. It specifies CSVRTGDEKLFF.

The chain employs TRBV4-3 and TRBJ2-3; D gene ambiguous. The ends were cut back, 5 bases at V and 6 bases at J, with 15 bases in the middle. Germline V gene data show CDR1 as LGHNA and CDR2 as YSLEER. The CDR3 loop spans 14 amino acids. The CDR3 loop is CASSEAGEADTQYF. In DNA, the CDR3 is TGCGCCAGCAGCGAGGCCGGAGAGGCGGATACGCAGTATTTT.

This clone was observed a handful of times. This rearrangement joins TRBV10-3 to TRBJ1-3, with 7 bases that match TRBD1. In germline, CDR1 is ENHRY, CDR2 SYGVKD. The CDR3 consists of 16 residues. The trim removed 10 bases at V and 2 bases at J, leaving 14 bases unmatched. Written as DNA, the CDR3 is TGTGCCACTACTAGGACAGGCTCGAAGGCTGGAAACACCATATATTTT. Protein sequence: CATTRTGSKAGNTIYF.

This chain links TRBV6-5 with TRBJ1-6; D is ambiguous. This CDR3 comprises 14 residues. Germline CDR1 and CDR2: MNHEY and SVGAGI. The ends were cut back, 2 bases at V and 7 bases at J, with 9 bases in the middle. The CDR3 DNA follows: TGTGCCAGCAGTTACACCGGGATCAATTCACCCCTCCACTTT. Its protein product is CASSYTGINSPLHF.

The genes are TRBV11-2 and TRBJ2-5, with TRBD2 matching over 11 bases. CDR1 and CDR2 from the germline V gene are SGHAT and FQNNGV. V gave up 3 bases and J gave up 5 bases; unmatched junction bases: 8. This CDR3 comprises 16 residues. This CDR3 is CASSFYLAGGHETQYF. The CDR3 region has the DNA TGTGCCAGCAGCTTTTACTTAGCGGGGGGGCATGAGACCCAGTACTTC.

The gene calls are TRBV11-2 and TRBJ2-7; D possibly corresponds to TRBD2 (5 bases). With 5 bases removed from V and 4 bases from J, the gap between germline ends came to 12 bases. Germline-derived CDR1 and CDR2 are SGHAT and FQNNGV. The CDR3 totals 13 residues. The CDR3 loop is CASSPFRGYEQYF. The CDR3 DNA reads TGTGCCAGCAGCCCTTTTCGGGGATACGAGCAGTACTTC.

V usage is TRBV9 and J usage is TRBJ1-1; D call uncertain. Trimming took 4 bases from V and 4 from J, leaving 14 bases between them. Per germline, CDR1 SGDLS and CDR2 YYNGEE. CDR3 size: 14 residues. The CDR3 region is CASSPGSDRTEAFF. The CDR3 DNA is TGTGCCAGCAGCCCCGGGTCAGACCGCACTGAAGCTTTCTTT.

The V call is TRBV4-2, the J call TRBJ2-5; D unresolved. Trimming removed 3 bases at V and 4 bases at J, with 6 bases between. Germline V gene data show CDR1 as LGHNA and CDR2 as YNFKEQ. The CDR3 sequence is 12 residues long. DNA of the CDR3: TGTGCCAGCAGCCAGGCCACAGAGACCCAGTACTTC. It codes for CASSQATETQYF.